A selection of T cell receptor beta chains follows, all from one sample in a study of blood T cells in healthy people across ages. TCRdb analysed the 5' RACE reads with MiXCR anew, one entry per CDR3 protein. Of over a million distinct CDR3 sequences listed, roughly 43% are singletons. The sequenced material came from blood. Receptor source: a woman in her late teens or twenties in good health. The CDR3 runs from the conserved cysteine through the conserved F or W. Fields, in order: CDR3 length, V gene, J gene, D gene, clone size, CDR3 protein, CDR3 DNA. A D gene is named only where the DNA matches it firmly. Clone size is given for some rows only: seen once, a few or many times, or a class if the clone is expanded.

cdr3_length: 14; v_call: TRBV15; j_call: TRBJ2-2; d_call: NA; clone_size: few; cdr3_aa: CATSNGLNTGELFF; cdr3_nt: TGTGCCACCAGCAACGGACTGAACACCGGGGAGCTGTTTTTT
cdr3_length: 14; v_call: TRBV20-1; j_call: TRBJ2-7; d_call: NA; clone_size: NA; cdr3_aa: CSARDLVVTYEQYF; cdr3_nt: TGCAGTGCTAGAGATCTGGTAGTGACCTACGAGCAGTACTTC
cdr3_length: 15; v_call: TRBV4-1; j_call: TRBJ2-3; d_call: NA; clone_size: few; cdr3_aa: CASSQLAPSTDTQYF; cdr3_nt: TGCGCCAGCAGCCAACTAGCCCCTAGCACAGATACGCAGTATTTT
cdr3_length: 13; v_call: TRBV2; j_call: TRBJ1-2; d_call: NA; clone_size: NA; cdr3_aa: CANRREVGYGYTF; cdr3_nt: TGTGCCAACAGGCGGGAGGTTGGATATGGCTACACCTTC
cdr3_length: 13; v_call: TRBV4-1; j_call: TRBJ2-3; d_call: NA; clone_size: NA; cdr3_aa: CASNEGGPDTQYF; cdr3_nt: TGCGCCAGCAACGAGGGGGGTCCAGATACGCAGTATTTT
cdr3_length: 16; v_call: TRBV10-3; j_call: TRBJ1-2; d_call: NA; clone_size: NA; cdr3_aa: CAIREGRGQANYGYTF; cdr3_nt: TGTGCCATCAGAGAAGGAAGGGGACAAGCTAACTATGGCTACACCTTC
cdr3_length: 15; v_call: TRBV5-1; j_call: TRBJ2-1; d_call: TRBD2; clone_size: few; cdr3_aa: CASSKGLASYNEQFF; cdr3_nt: TGCGCCAGCAGCAAGGGACTAGCCTCCTACAATGAGCAGTTCTTC
cdr3_length: 16; v_call: TRBV4-1; j_call: TRBJ1-2; d_call: TRBD1; clone_size: NA; cdr3_aa: CASSQVLRGQRYGYTF; cdr3_nt: TGCGCCAGCAGCCAAGTTCTTCGGGGACAGCGCTATGGCTACACCTTC
cdr3_length: 16; v_call: TRBV20-1; j_call: TRBJ1-6; d_call: NA; clone_size: NA; cdr3_aa: CSARDPNRDGISPLHF; cdr3_nt: TGCAGTGCTAGAGACCCAAACAGGGACGGCATTTCACCCCTCCACTTT
cdr3_length: 12; v_call: TRBV12-3/TRBV12-4; j_call: TRBJ1-1; d_call: NA; clone_size: few; cdr3_aa: CASRSHKTEAFF; cdr3_nt: TGTGCCAGCAGATCCCATAAGACTGAAGCTTTCTTT
cdr3_length: 16; v_call: TRBV4-3; j_call: TRBJ2-2; d_call: NA; clone_size: NA; cdr3_aa: CASSQEWGRSTGELFF; cdr3_nt: TGCGCCAGCAGCCAAGAATGGGGCAGGAGCACCGGGGAGCTGTTTTTT
cdr3_length: 13; v_call: TRBV6-5; j_call: TRBJ1-2; d_call: TRBD1; clone_size: few; cdr3_aa: CASSKPQGDGYTF; cdr3_nt: TGTGCCAGCAGTAAACCACAGGGGGATGGCTACACCTTC
cdr3_length: 16; v_call: TRBV20-1; j_call: TRBJ2-3; d_call: TRBD2; clone_size: NA; cdr3_aa: CSAPGTSGGAGDTQYF; cdr3_nt: TGCAGTGCTCCCGGGACTAGCGGGGGGGCCGGAGATACGCAGTATTTT
cdr3_length: 15; v_call: TRBV28; j_call: TRBJ1-1; d_call: TRBD1; clone_size: few; cdr3_aa: CASSPRTGGVTEAFF; cdr3_nt: TGTGCCAGCAGTCCCAGGACAGGGGGCGTTACTGAAGCTTTCTTT
cdr3_length: 16; v_call: TRBV7-9; j_call: TRBJ2-1; d_call: NA; clone_size: NA; cdr3_aa: CASSSPLTSSYNEQFF; cdr3_nt: TGTGCCAGCAGCTCACCACTAACCAGCTCCTACAATGAGCAGTTCTTC
cdr3_length: 16; v_call: TRBV6-2/TRBV6-3; j_call: TRBJ1-5; d_call: NA; clone_size: NA; cdr3_aa: CASSYGEPYSNQPQHF; cdr3_nt: TGTGCCAGCAGTTACGGGGAACCTTATAGCAATCAGCCCCAGCATTTT
cdr3_length: 15; v_call: TRBV9; j_call: TRBJ1-5; d_call: NA; clone_size: few; cdr3_aa: CASSPRGGWNQPQHF; cdr3_nt: TGTGCCAGCAGCCCCCGAGGGGGATGGAATCAGCCCCAGCATTTT
cdr3_length: 16; v_call: TRBV27; j_call: TRBJ1-5; d_call: TRBD1; clone_size: NA; cdr3_aa: CASSLKPGQGRQPQHF; cdr3_nt: TGTGCCAGCAGTTTAAAGCCGGGACAGGGAAGGCAGCCCCAGCATTTT
cdr3_length: 14; v_call: TRBV20-1; j_call: TRBJ2-7; d_call: NA; clone_size: NA; cdr3_aa: CSASGGLGYNEQYF; cdr3_nt: TGCAGTGCAAGTGGAGGTCTAGGCTACAATGAGCAGTACTTC
cdr3_length: 15; v_call: TRBV5-1; j_call: TRBJ2-1; d_call: TRBD1; clone_size: NA; cdr3_aa: CASSLAGQALGEQFF; cdr3_nt: TGCGCCAGCAGCTTGGCAGGACAGGCTTTGGGTGAGCAGTTCTTC
cdr3_length: 15; v_call: TRBV20-1; j_call: TRBJ2-6; d_call: TRBD1; clone_size: many; cdr3_aa: CSATTGGSGANVLTF; cdr3_nt: TGCAGTGCTACTACAGGGGGCTCTGGGGCCAACGTCCTGACTTTC
cdr3_length: 13; v_call: TRBV6-5; j_call: TRBJ1-6; d_call: NA; clone_size: NA; cdr3_aa: CANSYSIGSPLHF; cdr3_nt: TGTGCCAACAGTTACTCGATAGGTTCACCCCTCCACTTT
cdr3_length: 15; v_call: TRBV9; j_call: TRBJ2-5; d_call: NA; clone_size: few; cdr3_aa: CASSVGVGRGETQYF; cdr3_nt: TGTGCCAGCAGCGTAGGTGTCGGGAGAGGAGAGACCCAGTACTTC
cdr3_length: 14; v_call: TRBV27; j_call: TRBJ1-5; d_call: NA; clone_size: few; cdr3_aa: CASKVQGSNQPQHF; cdr3_nt: TGTGCCAGCAAGGTGCAGGGGAGCAATCAGCCCCAGCATTTT
cdr3_length: 11; v_call: TRBV20-1; j_call: TRBJ2-7; d_call: NA; clone_size: few; cdr3_aa: CSAVEGAEQYF; cdr3_nt: TGCAGTGCCGTGGAGGGGGCCGAGCAGTACTTC
cdr3_length: 12; v_call: TRBV29-1; j_call: TRBJ2-7; d_call: NA; clone_size: many; cdr3_aa: CSVVPGAYEQYF; cdr3_nt: TGCAGCGTTGTACCGGGGGCTTACGAGCAGTACTTC
cdr3_length: 16; v_call: TRBV7-2; j_call: TRBJ1-6; d_call: NA; clone_size: NA; cdr3_aa: CASSLYTQALNSPLHF; cdr3_nt: TGTGCCAGCAGCTTATACACACAGGCCTTGAATTCACCCCTCCACTTT
cdr3_length: 13; v_call: TRBV10-3; j_call: TRBJ1-2; d_call: NA; clone_size: NA; cdr3_aa: CAISEFLSSSYTF; cdr3_nt: TGTGCCATCAGTGAGTTCCTCAGCTCGAGCTACACCTTC
cdr3_length: 14; v_call: TRBV28; j_call: TRBJ2-5; d_call: TRBD2; clone_size: NA; cdr3_aa: CASSWDYYQAEQYF; cdr3_nt: TGTGCCAGCAGTTGGGACTATTACCAAGCAGAGCAGTACTTC
cdr3_length: 16; v_call: TRBV12-5; j_call: TRBJ2-7; d_call: NA; clone_size: NA; cdr3_aa: CASGLVLHRSSYEQYF; cdr3_nt: TGTGCTAGTGGTTTGGTCTTACACAGGAGCTCCTACGAGCAGTACTTC
cdr3_length: 16; v_call: TRBV18; j_call: TRBJ2-7; d_call: NA; clone_size: few; cdr3_aa: CASSTAVTGRSYEQYF; cdr3_nt: TGTGCCAGCTCAACCGCTGTGACAGGGAGGTCCTACGAGCAGTACTTC
cdr3_length: 17; v_call: TRBV4-1; j_call: TRBJ1-5; d_call: NA; clone_size: few; cdr3_aa: CASSQDPVRVSNQPQHF; cdr3_nt: TGCGCCAGCAGCCAAGACCCAGTCAGGGTTAGCAATCAGCCCCAGCATTTT
cdr3_length: 16; v_call: TRBV2; j_call: TRBJ1-6; d_call: NA; clone_size: few; cdr3_aa: CASSEREGARISPLHF; cdr3_nt: TGTGCCAGCAGTGAACGGGAGGGCGCACGAATTTCACCCCTCCACTTT